Listed below are T cell receptor beta chains from one sample, sequenced in a study of blood T cell repertoires in COVID-19. The data were produced by immunoSEQ multiplex PCR, yet TCRdb's version contains in-frame clones alone and is incomplete. The table lists approximately 170,000 clones, about 83% of them singletons. Sequenced material: peripheral blood. The source of these receptors is a woman of 80 years or more with acute or convalescent COVID-19. The CDR3 runs from the conserved cysteine through the conserved F or W. The D gene is left open where the match is weak. The size of a clone is reported for some rows only, either as once, few or many, or as a class for expanded clones.

CDR3aa: CASSARDRVSQPQHF
CDR3nt: TGTGCCAGTAGTGCCCGGGACAGGGTAAGTCAGCCCCAGCATTTT
abundance: NA
d_gene: TRBD1
j_gene: TRBJ1-5
v_gene: TRBV19

CDR3aa: CASSLQGANTGELFF
CDR3nt: TGTGCCAGCAGTTTACAGGGGGCGAACACCGGGGAGCTGTTTTTT
abundance: once
d_gene: TRBD1
j_gene: TRBJ2-2
v_gene: TRBV6-2/TRBV6-3

CDR3aa: CASSSSPGTGDRGYTF
CDR3nt: TGTGCCAGCAGCTCTAGCCCCGGGACAGGGGATCGAGGCTACACCTTC
abundance: NA
d_gene: TRBD1
j_gene: TRBJ1-2
v_gene: TRBV7-3

CDR3aa: CASSADGLQETQYF
CDR3nt: TGTGCCAGCAGCGCGGACGGACTTCAAGAGACCCAGTACTTC
abundance: NA
d_gene: NA
j_gene: TRBJ2-5
v_gene: TRBV11-1

CDR3aa: CASSPLVVVHRYGYTF
CDR3nt: TGTGCCAGCAGTCCGCTAGTTGTCGTCCATAGGTATGGCTACACCTTC
abundance: NA
d_gene: NA
j_gene: TRBJ1-2
v_gene: TRBV28

CDR3aa: CASSRRERDNEQFF
CDR3nt: TGCGCCAGCAGCCGACGGGAAAGAGACAATGAGCAGTTCTTC
abundance: NA
d_gene: NA
j_gene: TRBJ2-1
v_gene: TRBV4-1

CDR3aa: CASSYSARGSEAFF
CDR3nt: TGTGCCAGCAGTTACTCTGCCAGGGGTTCTGAAGCTTTCTTT
abundance: NA
d_gene: NA
j_gene: TRBJ1-1
v_gene: TRBV6-6

CDR3aa: CASSVEGSGDTDTQYF
CDR3nt: TGTGCCAGCAGCGTAGAAGGTAGCGGGGACACAGATACGCAGTATTTT
abundance: NA
d_gene: TRBD2
j_gene: TRBJ2-3
v_gene: TRBV9

CDR3aa: CASSSETGLGNTIYF
CDR3nt: TGTGCCAGCAGTTCCGAGACAGGGCTCGGAAACACCATATATTTT
abundance: few
d_gene: TRBD1
j_gene: TRBJ1-3
v_gene: TRBV5-6

CDR3aa: CASSLELNTGELFF
CDR3nt: TGTGCCAGCAGCTTGGAGCTTAACACCGGGGAGCTGTTTTTT
abundance: few
d_gene: NA
j_gene: TRBJ2-2
v_gene: TRBV5-5

CDR3aa: CASSLLPGQVNEKLFF
CDR3nt: TGCGCCAGCAGCTTGCTTCCCGGACAGGTTAATGAAAAACTGTTTTTT
abundance: NA
d_gene: TRBD1
j_gene: TRBJ1-4
v_gene: TRBV5-1

CDR3aa: CAWSSGGAQETQYF
CDR3nt: TGTGCCTGGAGCTCAGGGGGAGCCCAAGAGACCCAGTACTTC
abundance: NA
d_gene: TRBD1
j_gene: TRBJ2-5
v_gene: TRBV30

CDR3aa: CASRRTSGSYNEQFF
CDR3nt: TGCGCCAGCAGAAGGACTAGCGGTTCGTACAATGAGCAGTTCTTC
abundance: NA
d_gene: TRBD2
j_gene: TRBJ2-1
v_gene: TRBV4-1

CDR3aa: CASRGDNNQPQHF
CDR3nt: TGTGCCAGCAGGGGGGACAACAATCAGCCCCAGCATTTT
abundance: NA
d_gene: NA
j_gene: TRBJ1-5
v_gene: TRBV28

CDR3aa: CASRAGTGFGYTF
CDR3nt: TGTGCCAGCAGGGCCGGGACAGGGTTTGGCTACACCTTC
abundance: NA
d_gene: TRBD1
j_gene: TRBJ1-2
v_gene: TRBV2

CDR3aa: CASSPIRQGAGTGELFF
CDR3nt: TGTGCCAGCAGCCCAATTCGACAGGGGGCCGGCACCGGGGAGCTGTTTTTT
abundance: NA
d_gene: TRBD1
j_gene: TRBJ2-2
v_gene: TRBV3-1/TRBV3-2

CDR3aa: CASSPRDRRNTEAFF
CDR3nt: TGTGCCAGCAGCCCCCGGGACAGGAGGAACACTGAAGCTTTCTTT
abundance: NA
d_gene: TRBD1
j_gene: TRBJ1-1
v_gene: TRBV5-4

CDR3aa: CASSFLTGELFF
CDR3nt: TGTGCCAGCAGCTTTCTCACCGGGGAGCTGTTTTTT
abundance: NA
d_gene: NA
j_gene: TRBJ2-2
v_gene: TRBV7-9

CDR3aa: CASSSLATGELFF
CDR3nt: TGTGCCAGCAGCTCTCTAGCCACCGGGGAGCTGTTTTTT
abundance: NA
d_gene: NA
j_gene: TRBJ2-2
v_gene: TRBV11-2

CDR3aa: CASSCPSESDRDSNQPQHF
CDR3nt: TGTGCCAGCAGCTGTCCTTCGGAATCCGACAGGGATAGCAATCAGCCCCAGCATTTT
abundance: NA
d_gene: TRBD1
j_gene: TRBJ1-5
v_gene: TRBV7-3

CDR3aa: CACSGTGRADTQYF
CDR3nt: TGTGCCTGTTCCGGGACTGGGCGGGCAGATACGCAGTATTTT
abundance: once
d_gene: NA
j_gene: TRBJ2-3
v_gene: TRBV30

CDR3aa: CASSRSGAGTDTQYF
CDR3nt: TGTGCCAGCAGCCGTAGCGGGGCGGGGACAGATACGCAGTATTTT
abundance: few
d_gene: TRBD2
j_gene: TRBJ2-3
v_gene: TRBV3-1/TRBV3-2

CDR3aa: CASSVDNNQPQHF
CDR3nt: TGTGCCAGCAGCGTAGATAACAATCAGCCCCAGCATTTT
abundance: NA
d_gene: NA
j_gene: TRBJ1-5
v_gene: TRBV9

CDR3aa: CASSAYRTGSGSPLHF
CDR3nt: TGTGCCAGCAGCGCTTATCGGACAGGTTCGGGGTCACCCCTCCACTTT
abundance: NA
d_gene: TRBD1
j_gene: TRBJ1-6
v_gene: TRBV5-6

CDR3aa: CASSQDWRGNYGYTF
CDR3nt: TGCGCCAGCAGCCAAGATTGGAGAGGGAACTATGGCTACACCTTC
abundance: few
d_gene: NA
j_gene: TRBJ1-2
v_gene: TRBV4-3

CDR3aa: CSASRQPLRLF
CDR3nt: TGCAGTGCTAGCAGACAACCCCTCCGGCTCTTC
abundance: NA
d_gene: NA
j_gene: TRBJ2-1
v_gene: TRBV20-1

CDR3aa: CASSTGTGDTGELFF
CDR3nt: TGTGCCAGTAGTACCGGGACAGGGGACACCGGGGAGCTGTTTTTT
abundance: NA
d_gene: TRBD1
j_gene: TRBJ2-2
v_gene: TRBV19

CDR3aa: CASSIFLGADPGQPQHF
CDR3nt: TGTGCCAGTAGTATATTTCTAGGTGCCGACCCTGGCCAGCCCCAGCATTTT
abundance: NA
d_gene: NA
j_gene: TRBJ1-5
v_gene: TRBV19

CDR3aa: CASRPASGSSYNEQFF
CDR3nt: TGCGCCAGCAGACCGGCTAGCGGAAGCTCCTACAATGAGCAGTTCTTC
abundance: NA
d_gene: TRBD2
j_gene: TRBJ2-1
v_gene: TRBV5-1

CDR3aa: CASSVEGVNSPLHF
CDR3nt: TGTGCCAGCAGCGTAGAAGGAGTTAATTCACCCCTCCACTTT
abundance: once
d_gene: NA
j_gene: TRBJ1-6
v_gene: TRBV9

CDR3aa: CASSYSGYNQPQHF
CDR3nt: TGTGCCAGCAGTTACTCCGGGTACAATCAGCCCCAGCATTTT
abundance: few
d_gene: NA
j_gene: TRBJ1-5
v_gene: TRBV6-2/TRBV6-3

CDR3aa: CSAGRAYEQYF
CDR3nt: TGCAGTGCTGGGCGGGCCTACGAGCAGTACTTC
abundance: NA
d_gene: NA
j_gene: TRBJ2-7
v_gene: TRBV20-1

CDR3aa: CATSLYPGYEQYF
CDR3nt: TGTGCCACCAGCCTCTACCCCGGCTACGAGCAGTACTTC
abundance: NA
d_gene: NA
j_gene: TRBJ2-7
v_gene: TRBV15

CDR3aa: CASSIDSYYGYTF
CDR3nt: TGTGCCAGCAGCATAGACAGCTACTATGGCTACACCTTC
abundance: NA
d_gene: NA
j_gene: TRBJ1-2
v_gene: TRBV5-5

CDR3aa: CASSGKDRGFHSRFF
CDR3nt: TGTGCCAGCAGTGGTAAGGACAGGGGATTTCATTCGCGGTTCTTC
abundance: NA
d_gene: TRBD1
j_gene: TRBJ2-1
v_gene: TRBV6-2/TRBV6-3

CDR3aa: CASSEYGGRYEQYF
CDR3nt: TGTGCCAGCAGTGAATATGGTGGCCGCTACGAGCAGTACTTC
abundance: NA
d_gene: NA
j_gene: TRBJ2-7
v_gene: TRBV25-1

CDR3aa: CASSQVLGRDTQYF
CDR3nt: TGCGCCAGCAGCCAAGTCCTTGGCAGAGATACGCAGTATTTT
abundance: NA
d_gene: NA
j_gene: TRBJ2-3
v_gene: TRBV4-3

CDR3aa: CASSGGPLDEQFF
CDR3nt: TGTGCCAGCAGTGGGGGCCCTTTAGATGAGCAGTTCTTC
abundance: NA
d_gene: NA
j_gene: TRBJ2-1
v_gene: TRBV2

CDR3aa: CASSLLTGSNEQFF
CDR3nt: TGTGCCAGCAGTTTACTGACAGGGAGCAATGAGCAGTTCTTC
abundance: NA
d_gene: TRBD1
j_gene: TRBJ2-1
v_gene: TRBV28

CDR3aa: CASTPDTDYGYTF
CDR3nt: TGTGCCAGCACCCCCGACACTGACTATGGCTACACCTTC
abundance: few
d_gene: NA
j_gene: TRBJ1-2
v_gene: TRBV9

CDR3aa: CASRPGTGGIYEQYF
CDR3nt: TGCGCCAGCAGACCCGGGACAGGGGGCATCTACGAGCAGTACTTC
abundance: NA
d_gene: TRBD1
j_gene: TRBJ2-7
v_gene: TRBV5-1

CDR3aa: CASSITGSDQPQHF
CDR3nt: TGTGCCAGTAGTATAACGGGGAGCGATCAGCCCCAGCATTTT
abundance: NA
d_gene: NA
j_gene: TRBJ1-5
v_gene: TRBV19

CDR3aa: CASSQEPGTVKGNTIYF
CDR3nt: TGCGCCAGCAGCCAAGAGCCCGGGACAGTTAAAGGAAACACCATATATTTT
abundance: NA
d_gene: TRBD1
j_gene: TRBJ1-3
v_gene: TRBV4-1

CDR3aa: CASSSPLQGSNTEAFF
CDR3nt: TGTGCCAGCTCATCACCCCTACAGGGTTCGAACACTGAAGCTTTCTTT
abundance: NA
d_gene: NA
j_gene: TRBJ1-1
v_gene: TRBV18

CDR3aa: CAISESERMNTEAFF
CDR3nt: TGTGCCATCAGTGAGAGTGAGAGAATGAACACTGAAGCTTTCTTT
abundance: NA
d_gene: NA
j_gene: TRBJ1-1
v_gene: TRBV10-3

CDR3aa: CASAWQGSYEQYF
CDR3nt: TGTGCCAGTGCCTGGCAGGGGTCCTACGAGCAGTACTTC
abundance: NA
d_gene: NA
j_gene: TRBJ2-7
v_gene: TRBV2

CDR3aa: CASSPSGGNSPLHF
CDR3nt: TGCGCCAGCAGCCCCTCCGGGGGGAATTCACCCCTCCACTTT
abundance: NA
d_gene: NA
j_gene: TRBJ1-6
v_gene: TRBV5-1

CDR3aa: CASSRSQGETEAFF
CDR3nt: TGTGCCAGCAGCCGATCCCAGGGGGAGACTGAAGCTTTCTTT
abundance: NA
d_gene: TRBD1
j_gene: TRBJ1-1
v_gene: TRBV7-8

CDR3aa: CASSLAWTELNYGYTF
CDR3nt: TGTGCCAGCAGCTTGGCCTGGACAGAGTTAAACTATGGCTACACCTTC
abundance: NA
d_gene: NA
j_gene: TRBJ1-2
v_gene: TRBV5-6

CDR3aa: CSGSEGSNNEKLFF
CDR3nt: TGCAGCGGGTCCGAGGGAAGTAATAATGAAAAACTGTTTTTT
abundance: NA
d_gene: NA
j_gene: TRBJ1-4
v_gene: TRBV29-1